This T cell receptor (beta chain) was obtained from a study of preoperative IRX-2 immunotherapy in early breast cancer. The treatment here: preoperative locoregional IRX-2 cytokine immunotherapy. Samples came from a phase Ib trial of preoperative locoregional IRX-2 cytokine immunotherapy. Profiling relied on immunoSEQ multiplex PCR, and the TCRdb table lists in-frame clones only, not all of them. Here the sample spans more than 20,000 clones, around 80% being singletons. Germline lookup yields CDR1 SGHRS and CDR2 YFSETQ. V trimming: 4 bases; J trimming: 0 bases; junction bases outside the gene matches: 20. This CDR3 has 20 residues.

The source material was lymph node tissue, sampled after IRX-2 immunotherapy. The chain joins TRBV5-1 to TRBJ2-5; 8 positions agree with TRBD2. The TCR was taken from a human donor with breast cancer. The CDR3: CASSVGSSGFLSSYQETQYF. In nucleotides, the CDR3 is TGCGCCAGCAGCGTGGGGTCTAGCGGGTTCCTTAGTTCTTACCAAGAGACCCAGTACTTC.